This TCR beta chain stems from a study of cytomegalovirus exposure and HLA in healthy donors. Study findings and constraints: Most observed TCR sequences were rare, whereas some public TCRs were detected in many donors.

The CDR3 is 15 amino acids. The J segment lost 7 bases and the V segment lost 2 bases, leaving 7 bases of the junction unmatched. Germline V CDR1 and CDR2: MDHEN, SYDVKM. Concerning this clone: Its antigen is still unknown.

Primers for the PCR totalled 60 Vbeta and 13 Jbeta. The repertoire was sequenced with immunoSEQ multiplex PCR; TCRdb's copy has only in-frame clones and lacks some. Among 140,000 or so clones listed, 65% to 75% were seen once. The material sequenced was PBMCs. The J gene is TRBJ1-4, the V gene TRBV28, with TRBD1 matching 7 bases. This clonotype originated in a man aged 55 to 70 in good health and CMV-seronegative. CDR3 bases: TGTGCCAGCAGTTTAAAGGGGGCACGGAGTGAAAAACTGTTTTTT. Amino acid sequence: CASSLKGARSEKLFF.